Listed here are 2 T cell receptor beta chains from one sample, sequenced in a study of a mutant IDH1 vaccine in newly diagnosed glioma. The method was immunoSEQ multiplex PCR; TCRdb's version includes in-frame clones alone and lacks a portion of them. Found here are approximately 88,000 clones, around three quarters of them singletons; the top ten hold around 7%. Regarding time point: baseline, week 1 (first vaccination visit). Described treatment: pre-vaccination baseline after standard-of-care therapy. Source: PBMCs, taken from a glioma patient treated with radiotherapy, temozolomide or both. The receptor set was obtained from a middle-aged man with glioma.

The chain links TRBV27 to TRBJ2-1; D is perhaps TRBD1 (5 bases). V was pared by 10 bases and J by 0 bases, with 13 bases between. From germline, CDR1 is MNHEY and CDR2 SMNVEV (reference sequence). CDR3 length: 14 residues. This chain's CDR3 is CATQGASSYNEQFF. The DNA of the CDR3 is TGTGCCACCCAGGGCGCGAGCTCCTACAATGAGCAGTTCTTC.

V is TRBV21-1 and J is TRBJ1-6; the listed D gene, TRBD1, was not tested against the DNA. TRBV21-1 is marked as a pseudogene. The CDR3 length is 16 residues. The CDR3 DNA reads as TGTGCCAGCAGCAAAGGGAGGGACAGGGGTCCACCGCCCCTCCACTTT. It encodes CASSKGRDRGPPPLHF.